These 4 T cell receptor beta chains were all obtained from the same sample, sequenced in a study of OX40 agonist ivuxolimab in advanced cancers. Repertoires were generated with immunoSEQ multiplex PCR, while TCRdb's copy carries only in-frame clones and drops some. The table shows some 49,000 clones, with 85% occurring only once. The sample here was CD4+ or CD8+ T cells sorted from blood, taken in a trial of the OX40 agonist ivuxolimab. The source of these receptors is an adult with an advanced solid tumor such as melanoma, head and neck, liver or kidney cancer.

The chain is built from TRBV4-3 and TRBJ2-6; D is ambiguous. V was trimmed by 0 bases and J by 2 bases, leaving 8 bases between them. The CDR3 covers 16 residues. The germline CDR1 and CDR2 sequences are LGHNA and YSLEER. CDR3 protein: CASSQDWGTGANVLTF. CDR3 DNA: TGCGCCAGCAGCCAAGACTGGGGAACTGGGGCCAACGTCCTGACTTTC.

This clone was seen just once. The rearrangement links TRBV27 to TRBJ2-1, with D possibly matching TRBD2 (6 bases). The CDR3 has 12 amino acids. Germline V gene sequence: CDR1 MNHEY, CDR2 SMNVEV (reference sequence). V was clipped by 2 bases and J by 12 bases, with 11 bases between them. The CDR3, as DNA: TGTGCCAGCAGTTTAGGCGGGACCCGGCAGTTCTTC. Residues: CASSLGGTRQFF.

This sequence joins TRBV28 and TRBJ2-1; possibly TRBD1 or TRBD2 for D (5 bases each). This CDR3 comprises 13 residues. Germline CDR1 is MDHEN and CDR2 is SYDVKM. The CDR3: CASAGGAYNEQFF. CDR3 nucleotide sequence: TGTGCATCAGCTGGGGGAGCCTACAATGAGCAGTTCTTC.

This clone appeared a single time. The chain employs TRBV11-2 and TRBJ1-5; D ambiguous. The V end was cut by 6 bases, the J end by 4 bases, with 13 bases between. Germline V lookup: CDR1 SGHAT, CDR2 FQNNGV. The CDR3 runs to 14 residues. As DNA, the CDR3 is TGTGCCAGCAGTCCTGTCTCGAAAAATCAGCCCCAGCATTTT. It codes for CASSPVSKNQPQHF.